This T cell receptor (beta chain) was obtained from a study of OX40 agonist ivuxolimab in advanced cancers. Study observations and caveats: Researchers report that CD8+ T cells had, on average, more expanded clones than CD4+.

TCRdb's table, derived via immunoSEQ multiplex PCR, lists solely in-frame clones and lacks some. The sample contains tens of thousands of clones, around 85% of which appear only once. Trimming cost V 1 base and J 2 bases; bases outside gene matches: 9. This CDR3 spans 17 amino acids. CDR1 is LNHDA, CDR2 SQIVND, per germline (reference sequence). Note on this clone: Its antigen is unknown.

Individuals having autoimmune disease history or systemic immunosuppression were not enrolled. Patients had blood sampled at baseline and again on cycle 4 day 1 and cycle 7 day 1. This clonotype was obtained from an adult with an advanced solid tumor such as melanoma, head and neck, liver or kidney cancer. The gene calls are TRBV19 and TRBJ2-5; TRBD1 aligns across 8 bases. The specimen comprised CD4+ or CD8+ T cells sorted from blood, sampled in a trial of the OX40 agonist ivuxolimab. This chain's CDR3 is CASSIGQGRGWQETQYF. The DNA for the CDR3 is TGTGCCAGTAGTATAGGACAGGGGAGAGGGTGGCAAGAGACCCAGTACTTC.